This is a list of T cell receptor beta chains from one sample in a study of early T cells in non-severe SARS-CoV-2 infection. TCRdb reanalysed the 5' RACE reads using MiXCR and keeps one entry per CDR3 protein. The data contain 90,000 to 130,000 distinct CDR3 sequences, 9% to 14% of them singletons. The source material was whole blood. All receptors come from an adult who was a healthcare worker with PCR-confirmed SARS-CoV-2 infection or an uninfected control (not recorded which). CDR3s include the opening cysteine and the closing phenylalanine or tryptophan. The D gene is left open where the match is weak. Rows may omit the clone size; those that give it use once, few, many or a size class.

j_call | clone_size | v_call | d_call | cdr3_aa | cdr3_nt
TRBJ2-3 | many | TRBV20-1 | TRBD2 | CSARLAGDPLTDTQYF | TGCAGTGCTAGACTAGCGGGAGACCCCCTCACAGATACGCAGTATTTT
TRBJ2-3 | many | TRBV9 | TRBD1 | CASSEAGTGTGTDTQYF | TGTGCCAGCAGTGAGGCCGGGACAGGGACTGGCACAGATACGCAGTATTTT
TRBJ1-6 | many | TRBV19 | NA | CASSPEDTNSPLHF | TGTGCCAGTAGCCCGGAGGACACCAATTCACCCCTCCACTTT
TRBJ1-2 | many | TRBV24-1 | TRBD1 | CATRGTDANYGYTF | TGTGCCACTAGAGGGACAGACGCTAACTATGGCTACACCTTC
TRBJ1-1 | few | TRBV28 | NA | CASSLLGGTSTEAFF | TGTGCCAGCAGTTTATTGGGGGGGACTAGCACTGAAGCTTTCTTT
TRBJ2-1 | many | TRBV13 | TRBD1 | CASSTDRGGPDF | TGTGCCAGCAGCACAGACAGGGGGGGCCCCGACTTC
TRBJ1-6 | NA | TRBV2 | NA | CAITTGGNSPLHF | TGTGCCATTACGACGGGGGGAAATTCACCCCTCCACTTT
TRBJ2-1 | NA | TRBV11-2 | TRBD2 | CASRPPLAGIYNEQFF | TGTGCCAGCAGGCCCCCCCTAGCGGGGATCTACAATGAGCAGTTCTTC
TRBJ2-1 | many | TRBV15 | NA | CATSTNPEGEKFF | TGTGCCACCAGCACCAACCCCGAAGGGGAGAAGTTCTTC
TRBJ2-5 | many | TRBV5-1 | TRBD2 | CASSLGISGGPQETQYF | TGCGCCAGCAGCTTGGGAATTAGCGGGGGACCCCAAGAGACCCAGTACTTC
TRBJ2-5 | few | TRBV4-1 | NA | CASSQDPDRQETQYF | TGCGCCAGCAGCCAAGATCCTGACAGACAAGAGACCCAGTACTTC
TRBJ2-1 | NA | TRBV12-3/TRBV12-4 | NA | CASSFVVHEQFF | TGTGCCAGCAGTTTTGTGGTCCATGAGCAGTTCTTC